This T cell receptor beta chain comes out of a study of CD8 T cells in ankylosing spondylitis. Findings and caveats of the study: Reportedly, matched ankylosing spondylitis synovial fluid was significantly enriched for disease-linked clones. Some motif variants were previously reported in reactive arthritis synovial fluid and blood. The study identified a TCR beta motif of fewer than 10 highly homologous variants that appeared characteristic of ankylosing spondylitis blood. Disease-linked clones displayed a CD8+ phenotype and appeared relatively rarely in peripheral blood.

This clonotype was found many times. Its target is unknown. TCRdb recomputed calls from the 5' RACE reads with MiXCR, one row per CDR3 protein. The sample lists 500,000 to 550,000 distinct CDR3 sequences; roughly 13% were seen once. V was trimmed by 5 bases and J by 0 bases, leaving 7 bases between them. CDR1 MDHEN and CDR2 SYDVKM come from the germline V gene. The CDR3 has 14 amino acids. This clonotype originated in a male donor with ankylosing spondylitis. The specimen sequenced was blood, either unsorted or a sorted T cell fraction (not recorded which). The rearrangement joins TRBV28 to TRBJ2-2; TRBD1 is a possible D gene (5 bases). This CDR3 is CASSTRANTGELFF. The CDR3 DNA follows: TGTGCCAGCAGTACCAGGGCGAACACCGGGGAGCTGTTTTTT.